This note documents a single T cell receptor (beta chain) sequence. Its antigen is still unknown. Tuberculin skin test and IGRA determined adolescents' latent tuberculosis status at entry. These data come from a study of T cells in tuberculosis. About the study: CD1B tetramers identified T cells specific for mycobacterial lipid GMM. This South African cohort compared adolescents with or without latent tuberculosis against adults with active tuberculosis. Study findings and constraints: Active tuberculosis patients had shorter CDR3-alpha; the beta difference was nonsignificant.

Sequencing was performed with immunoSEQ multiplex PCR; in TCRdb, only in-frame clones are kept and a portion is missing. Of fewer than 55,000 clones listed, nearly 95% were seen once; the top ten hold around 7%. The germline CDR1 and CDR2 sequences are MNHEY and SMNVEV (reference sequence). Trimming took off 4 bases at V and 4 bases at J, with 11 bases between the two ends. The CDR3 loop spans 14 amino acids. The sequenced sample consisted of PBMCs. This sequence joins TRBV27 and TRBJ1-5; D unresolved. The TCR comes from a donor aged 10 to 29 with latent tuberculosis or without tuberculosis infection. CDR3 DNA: TGTGCCAGCAGTTATCGGGTCACTAATCAGCCCCAGCATTTT. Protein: CASSYRVTNQPQHF.